The 8 T cell receptor beta chains in this list originate from one sample, sequenced in a study of CXCR3-negative and CXCR3-positive naive CD8 T cells. It was by 5' RACE with UMI labels that the TRB cDNA libraries were prepared. Reprocessing the 5' RACE reads, TCRdb reports a single entry for every CDR3 protein and omits DNA. The sample is made up of approximately 74,000 distinct CDR3 sequences, and the top ten hold 1.5% to 2% of it. Sequenced sample: naive CXCR3- CD8+ T cells from blood. Subset denoted: CD45RO-CCR7+CD27+CD95- naive CD8+ T cells lacking CXCR3 (TNR3-). All receptors derive from a human donor in good health. Some clones in this sample may be carry-over from other donors' samples.

The chain recombines TRBV6-5 with TRBJ1-1. The CDR3 extends over 14 amino acids. Germline loops: CDR1 MNHEY, CDR2 SVGAGI. This CDR3 is CASSWTDMNTEAFF.

The chain combines TRBV29-1 with TRBJ2-7; no DNA is available, so the TRBD1 call from TCRdb remains unchecked. The CDR3 is made up of 14 amino acids. The germline gives CDR1 SQVTM, CDR2 ANQGSEA. The CDR3 loop reads CSVHGGKVRDEQYF.

This chain uses TRBV12-3 or TRBV12-4 with TRBJ2-1; TCRdb's D gene call, TRBD1, goes unchecked for lack of DNA. The CDR3 contains 16 residues. CDR3 sequence reads: CASSPLQGLPYNEQFF.

The rearrangement links TRBV6-5 to TRBJ2-5; no DNA is available, so the TRBD1 call from TCRdb remains unchecked. The CDR3 has 16 amino acids. Germline CDR1 reads MNHEY; CDR2 reads SVGAGI. This CDR3 is CASSYSAGQGAETQYF.

This chain uses TRBV5-1 with TRBJ2-7; TCRdb selects TRBD1, and the lack of DNA leaves this call unchecked. Germline-derived CDR1 and CDR2 are SGHRS and YFSETQ. This CDR3 is 15 amino acids long. CDR3 region: CASSLDRGPSYEQYF.

The chain has TRBV11-1 and TRBJ1-1; without DNA, the TCRdb call of TRBD1 cannot be checked. The CDR3 consists of 15 residues. Looked up from germline, CDR1 is SGHAT and CDR2 is FQDESV (reference sequence). CDR3 region: CASMEGVVWGTEAFF. Using reference TRBV11-1 and TRBJ1-1 for the parts outside the CDR3, the full variable domain is EAEVAQSPRYKITEKSQAVAFWCDPISGHATLYWYRQILGQGPELLVQFQDESVVDDSQLPKDRFSAERLKGVDSTLKIQPAELGDSAMYLCASMEGVVWGTEAFFGQGTRLTVV.

This chain links TRBV7-8 with TRBJ2-7; the TRBD1 assignment by TCRdb is unverifiable without DNA. Germline V lookup: CDR1 SGHVS, CDR2 FQNEAQ. The CDR3 is 14 residues long. The CDR3 loop is CASSLPPGDYEQYF.

CDR3 protein: CAISESLADEQYF. The chain links TRBV10-3 to TRBJ2-7. The CDR3 is 13 amino acids. Per the germline V gene, CDR1 is ENHRY and CDR2 is SYGVKD.